The 23 T cell receptor beta chains in this list originate from one sample, sequenced in a study of vaccination and CD4 T cells after COVID-19. Sequenced with the Oncomine TCR Beta short-read assay was DNA taken from cultured CD4+ T cells. TCRdb used MiXCR to reprocess the PCR reads, holding one entry per CDR3 protein. The sample contains more than 2,500 distinct CDR3 sequences, about 53% of which appear only once. Their specific antigens are unknown. Treatment indicated: 10-day PBMC culture with coronavirus spike peptide pools or control peptides (ViraFEST assay). The sequencing input was CD4+ T cells from blood, cultured in vitro. All receptors come from a human donor who had recovered from COVID-19.

The chain employs TRBV12-3 or TRBV12-4 and TRBJ1-3; D call uncertain. This CDR3 is 14 amino acids long. Trimming took 5 bases from V and 1 from J, leaving 9 bases between them. The CDR3 DNA sequence: TGTGCCAGCAGTCCTCCGGGGTCTGGAAACACCATATATTTT. It is translated as CASSPPGSGNTIYF.

The sample holds a few counts of this clonotype. This sequence joins TRBV24-1 and TRBJ2-3, with 7 bases lining up with TRBD1. The CDR3 totals 16 residues. Trimming cost V 3 bases and J 3 bases; bases outside gene matches: 8. In germline, CDR1 is KGHDR, CDR2 SFDVKD. DNA for the CDR3: TGTGCCACCAGTGATGCCGACAGGGTGAGGACAGATACGCAGTATTTT. Its translation is CATSDADRVRTDTQYF.

The gene calls are TRBV19 and TRBJ2-2; TRBD1 agrees at 8 bases. The germline CDR1 and CDR2 sequences are LNHDA and SQIVND (reference sequence). With 3 bases clipped from V and 7 bases from J, the junction kept 7 bases outside the gene matches. The CDR3 is made up of 15 amino acids. The CDR3 DNA follows: TGTGCCAGTAGTATTGGACAGGGCGGGGTCGGGGAGCTGTTTTTT. Its translation is CASSIGQGGVGELFF.

Worth noting for this clonotype: Mismatch with germline at one junction end may stem from a read error. The V gene is TRBV19, the J gene TRBJ1-2, with D hard to call. The CDR3 covers 14 residues. In germline, CDR1 is LNHDA, CDR2 SQIVND (reference sequence). The DNA for the CDR3 is TGTCCCAGTAGTATTGGACCAACAAATTATGGCTACACCTTC. Translated: CPSSIGPTNYGYTF.

The rearrangement links TRBV7-9 to TRBJ1-1; 9 nucleotides match TRBD1. There are 15 residues in the CDR3. Per the germline V gene, CDR1 is SEHNR and CDR2 is FQNEAQ (reference sequence). J was trimmed by 5 bases and V by 4 bases; bases with no gene match: 8. Here the CDR3 reads CASSSKQGALTEAFF. CDR3 in DNA: TGTGCCAGCAGCTCAAAACAGGGGGCGCTTACTGAAGCTTTCTTT.

V usage is TRBV28 and J usage is TRBJ1-1, with 10 bases matching TRBD1. CDR3 length: 16 amino acids. CDR1 MDHEN and CDR2 SYDVKM come from the germline V gene. J was trimmed by 4 bases and V by 3 bases; bases with no gene match: 8. Here the CDR3 DNA reads TGTGCCAGCAGTTTCGACAGGGGGCGAATCGGCACTGAAGCTTTCTTT. Amino acid sequence: CASSFDRGRIGTEAFF.

Only a few counts were recorded for this clonotype. The CDR3 protein is CASSALQGLTEAFF. Here the CDR3 DNA reads TGTGCCAGCAGCGCCCTACAGGGGTTGACTGAAGCTTTCTTT. The chain carries TRBV11-2 and TRBJ1-1; 7 bases line up with TRBD1. The CDR3 is made up of 14 amino acids. Per germline, CDR1 SGHAT and CDR2 FQNNGV. The J segment lost 5 bases and the V segment lost 5 bases, leaving 8 bases of the junction unmatched.

V gene TRBV11-3 combines with J gene TRBJ1-1; D is unclear. V lost 5 bases, J lost 4 bases, and 17 bases lay in between. This CDR3 is built from 15 residues. CDR1 and CDR2 from the germline V gene are SGHNT and YENEEA. CDR3 protein: CASSPLVPTVTEAFF. CDR3 DNA sequence: TGTGCCAGCAGCCCTCTAGTCCCGACGGTCACTGAAGCTTTCTTT.

V and J are TRBV6-1 and TRBJ2-2, with a possible D match to TRBD2 (6 bases). This CDR3 has 13 amino acids. Germline CDR1 MNHNS, CDR2 SASEGT. V shed 9 bases and J shed 5 bases, with 13 bases lying between them. The CDR3 DNA reads as TGTGCCAGTGCGTACGGGGGAACCGGGGAGCTGTTTTTT. Translated: CASAYGGTGELFF.

The chain has TRBV7-3 and TRBJ2-1; a possible D gene is TRBD2 (5 bases). V gave up 2 bases and J gave up 7 bases, with 12 bases separating them. The germline V gene encodes CDR1 SGHTA and CDR2 FQGTGA. The CDR3 contains 14 residues. The CDR3 DNA reads TGTGCCAGCAGCTTAGCGGGTCTGGAGAATGAGCAGTTCTTC. Protein: CASSLAGLENEQFF.

The J gene is TRBJ1-5, the V gene TRBV10-2; the D is unclear. CDR1 WSHSY and CDR2 SAAADI come from the germline V gene. With 5 bases removed from V and 3 bases from J, the gap between germline ends came to 8 bases. CDR3 length: 13 amino acids. CDR3 protein: CASSTLNNQPQHF. In DNA form, the CDR3 reads TGCGCCAGCAGTACGCTTAACAATCAGCCCCAGCATTTT.

This chain uses TRBV6-2 or TRBV6-3 with TRBJ1-4; D unclear. This CDR3 spans 13 amino acids. Germline CDR1 and CDR2: MNHEY and SVGEGT. The V gene lost 5 bases and the J gene lost 3 bases, with 7 bases spanning the gap. The CDR3 DNA reads TGTGCCAGCAGTGAGTCGGCTAATGAAAAACTGTTTTTT. Protein: CASSESANEKLFF.

V gene TRBV7-2 combines with J gene TRBJ2-3; D unclear. The V gene's germline CDR1 is SGHTA and CDR2 FQGNSA. This CDR3 has 19 residues. Trimming stripped 5 bases from V and 2 bases from J, with 26 bases between. The CDR3 bases are TGTGCCAGCAGCCTGACACCCAGACTTGCCAGGACCCTCACAGATACGCAGTATTTT. It yields the protein CASSLTPRLARTLTDTQYF.

This rearrangement joins TRBV7-3 to TRBJ1-6; a weak D match, TRBD1 (5 bases). Germline CDR1 is SGHTA and CDR2 is FQGTGA. Deletions cut 2 bases from V and 7 bases from J, with 6 bases between. This CDR3 contains 13 residues. In DNA form, the CDR3 reads TGTGCCAGCAGCTTAGGGGGAAATTCACCCCTCCACTTT. Translating it yields CASSLGGNSPLHF.

By proportion, this clonotype is medium-sized. The V call is TRBV11-2, the J call TRBJ1-2; TRBD1 matches at 9 bases. The CDR3 contains 14 residues. Germline CDR1 reads SGHAT; CDR2 reads FQNNGV. V dropped 0 bases and J dropped 11; count of bases not matched to a gene: 7. The chain's CDR3 is CASSLEPTGGLYTF. The CDR3 DNA reads TGTGCCAGCAGCTTAGAGCCGACAGGGGGACTTTACACCTTC.

The V and J genes are TRBV28 and TRBJ1-2; D is undetermined. Looked up from germline, CDR1 is MDHEN and CDR2 is SYDVKM. The CDR3 contains 12 residues. The V gene lost 5 bases and the J gene lost 5 bases, with 9 bases spanning the gap. The CDR3 here is CASSLRGYGYTF. CDR3 nucleotides: TGTGCCAGCAGTCTTCGTGGGTATGGCTACACCTTC.

This chain links TRBV6-2 or TRBV6-3 with TRBJ2-7; 7 nucleotides line up with TRBD1. Germline trimming cut 8 bases from V and 5 bases from J; bases unmatched to any gene: 9. The germline CDR1 and CDR2 sequences are MNHEY and SVGEGT. The CDR3 covers 13 residues. The CDR3 region is CASHLTGFHEQYF. In nucleotides, the CDR3 is TGTGCCAGCCACCTGACAGGGTTCCACGAGCAGTACTTC.

The rearrangement joins TRBV9 to TRBJ2-7, with 10 bases identical to TRBD2. V was pared by 3 bases and J by 6 bases, with 6 bases of the junction left unmatched. Germline loops: CDR1 SGDLS, CDR2 YYNGEE. The CDR3 contains 14 residues. DNA for the CDR3: TGTGCCAGCAGCGCCCAAGGACTAGCGGCCGAGCAGTACTTC. It is translated as CASSAQGLAAEQYF.

The CDR3 coding sequence is TGTGCCAGCAGGGCTAGCAGTAACACCGGGGAGCTGTTTTTT. Translated: CASRASSNTGELFF. V and J are TRBV7-2 and TRBJ2-2, with a weak D call TRBD2 (5 bases). Germline V gives CDR1 SGHTA, CDR2 FQGNSA. Deletions cut 6 bases from V and 2 bases from J, with 10 bases between. CDR3 length equals 14 residues.

This clonotype is labeled medium-sized. In nucleotides, the CDR3 is TGTGCCAGCAGTTTACAGGGCCTAGCTCAGTTCTTC. Its protein product is CASSLQGLAQFF. V and J are TRBV28 and TRBJ2-1; the D call may be TRBD1 or TRBD2 (5 bases each). Trimming left V 2 bases short and J 13 bases short, with 12 bases between. The CDR3 has 12 amino acids. CDR1 is MDHEN, CDR2 SYDVKM, per germline.

This chain connects TRBV7-2 to TRBJ2-3; 11 nucleotides match TRBD2. This CDR3 comprises 16 residues. Trimming at V came to 1 base and at J to 4 bases, leaving 4 bases not matched to a gene. CDR1 SGHTA and CDR2 FQGNSA come from the germline V gene. The CDR3 loop is CASSLGLAGISDTQYF. The CDR3 nucleotides read TGTGCCAGCAGCTTAGGACTAGCGGGGATCTCAGATACGCAGTATTTT.

This clonotype came up a few times. The chain links TRBV28 to TRBJ1-1; weak D call: TRBD1 (6 bases). Germline assignment: CDR1 MDHEN and CDR2 SYDVKM. The germline V and J ends were trimmed by 5 bases and 1 base, with 17 bases remaining between them. This CDR3 has 16 amino acids. This chain's CDR3 is CASSIRGQLENTEAFF. In DNA form, the CDR3 reads TGTGCCAGCAGTATACGAGGACAGTTAGAGAACACTGAAGCTTTCTTT.

The chain is built from TRBV10-2 and TRBJ1-2; maybe TRBD1 (5 bases). V was trimmed by 5 bases and J by 6 bases, leaving 16 bases between them. Germline loops: CDR1 WSHSY, CDR2 SAAADI. The CDR3 is made up of 14 amino acids. The DNA for the CDR3 is TGCGCCAGCAGTTCAGGACAAATAAAACATGGCTACACCTTC. Translation gives CASSSGQIKHGYTF.